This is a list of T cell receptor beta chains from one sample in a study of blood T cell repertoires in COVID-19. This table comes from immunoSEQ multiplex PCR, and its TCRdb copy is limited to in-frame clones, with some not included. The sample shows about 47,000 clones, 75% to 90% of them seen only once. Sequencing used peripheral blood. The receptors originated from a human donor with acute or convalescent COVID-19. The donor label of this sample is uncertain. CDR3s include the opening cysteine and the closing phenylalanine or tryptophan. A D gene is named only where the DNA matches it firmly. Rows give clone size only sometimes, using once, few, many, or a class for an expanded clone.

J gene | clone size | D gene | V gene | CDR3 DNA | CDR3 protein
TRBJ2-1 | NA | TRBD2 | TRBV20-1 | TGCAGTGCTAGTAGCGGGAGTGGGCATGAGCAGTTCTTC | CSASSGSGHEQFF
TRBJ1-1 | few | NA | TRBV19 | TGTGCCAGTAGTCTCCTCCCGGGGGACACTGAAGCTTTCTTT | CASSLLPGDTEAFF
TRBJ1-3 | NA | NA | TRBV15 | TGTGCCACCAGCCGTCAGGGCGGTGGAAACACCATATATTTT | CATSRQGGGNTIYF
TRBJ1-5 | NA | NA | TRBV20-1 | TGCAGTGCTAGTGTAGAGGCTAGTACCCAGCATTTT | CSASVEASTQHF
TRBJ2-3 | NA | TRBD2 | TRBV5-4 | TGTGCCAGCAACCTAGCGGGAGGAGGCACAGATACGCAGTATTTT | CASNLAGGGTDTQYF
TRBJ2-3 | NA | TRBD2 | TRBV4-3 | TGCGCCAGCAGCCGGGACTACTCTAGCACAGATACGCAGTATTTT | CASSRDYSSTDTQYF
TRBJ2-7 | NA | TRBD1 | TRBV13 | TGTGCCGCCAAATGGGACAGGCCCTACGAGCAGTACTTC | CAAKWDRPYEQYF
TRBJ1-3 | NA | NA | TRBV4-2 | TGTGCCAGCAGCCAAGAACGACTTGGAAACACCATATATTTT | CASSQERLGNTIYF
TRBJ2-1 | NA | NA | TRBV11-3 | TGTGCCAGCAGCTTAGGATCCTGGGCGGGGTCGCTTAATGAGCAGTTCTTC | CASSLGSWAGSLNEQFF
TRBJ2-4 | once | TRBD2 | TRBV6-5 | TGTGCCAGCAGCCTAGCGGGAGCCAAAAACATTCAGTACTTC | CASSLAGAKNIQYF
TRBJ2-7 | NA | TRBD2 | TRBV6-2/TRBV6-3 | TGTGCCAGCAGTTACGTCTCTAGCGGGGGGTACGAGCAGTACTTC | CASSYVSSGGYEQYF
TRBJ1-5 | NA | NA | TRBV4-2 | TGTGCCAGCAGCCAAGATCCGGGGAATCAGCCCCAGCATTTT | CASSQDPGNQPQHF
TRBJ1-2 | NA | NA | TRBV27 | TGTGCCAGCAGTTACTCACGGGGGGGGCTTAATGGCTACACCTTC | CASSYSRGGLNGYTF
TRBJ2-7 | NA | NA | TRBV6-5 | TGTGCCAGCAGCCGAACAGGCCCCTACGAGCAGTACTTC | CASSRTGPYEQYF
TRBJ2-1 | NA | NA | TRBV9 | TGTGCCAGCAGCGTAGCTCCCAGGAATGAGCAGTTCTTC | CASSVAPRNEQFF
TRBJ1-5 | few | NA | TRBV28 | TGTGCCAGCGGACAGACAGGATTGCCTTATTATAGCAATCAGCCCCAGCATTTT | CASGQTGLPYYSNQPQHF
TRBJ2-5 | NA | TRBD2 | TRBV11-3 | TGTGCCAGCAGCCCTTGGACTAGCGGGAGGGAGGAGACCCAGTACTTC | CASSPWTSGREETQYF
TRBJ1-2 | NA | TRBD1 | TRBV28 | TGTGCCAGCAGTCCCCCGGACAGGTACGATGGCTACACCTTC | CASSPPDRYDGYTF
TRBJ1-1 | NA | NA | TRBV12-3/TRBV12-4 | TGTGCCTGTACGGGGAACACTGAAGCTTTCTTT | CACTGNTEAFF
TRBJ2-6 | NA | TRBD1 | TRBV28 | TGTGCCACGAGGACAGGGGCGACCTCTGGGGCCAACGTCCTGACTTTC | CATRTGATSGANVLTF
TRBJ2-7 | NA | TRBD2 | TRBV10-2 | TGCGCCAGCAGTGATTCTGTGACTAGCCCCTACTACGAGCAGTACTTC | CASSDSVTSPYYEQYF
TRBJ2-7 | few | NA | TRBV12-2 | TGTGCAAGTCGCCCTGGGACAGACTACGAGCAGTACTTC | CASRPGTDYEQYF
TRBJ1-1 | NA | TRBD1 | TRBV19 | TGTGCCAGTAGTATAGGGACAGGGAACACTGAAGCTTTCTTT | CASSIGTGNTEAFF
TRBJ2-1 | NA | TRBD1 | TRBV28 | TGTGCCAGCAGTCCCCGGACAGGGAAAAGGTCCTACAATGAGCAGTTCTTC | CASSPRTGKRSYNEQFF
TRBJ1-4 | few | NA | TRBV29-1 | TGCAGCGTTGATGCTGGAGACAGAGGTAAACTGTTTTTT | CSVDAGDRGKLFF
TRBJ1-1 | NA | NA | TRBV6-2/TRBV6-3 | TGTGCCAGCAGTCGCGGACAGCGGATATTAACTGAAGCTTTCTTT | CASSRGQRILTEAFF
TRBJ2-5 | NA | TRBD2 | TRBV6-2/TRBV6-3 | TGTGCCAGCAGTTACTCGAGATTATTAGCGGGAGGCCAAGAGACCCAGTACTTC | CASSYSRLLAGGQETQYF
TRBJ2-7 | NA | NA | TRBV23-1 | TGCGCCAGCAGGACCACTAGCGAGCAGTACTTC | CASRTTSEQYF
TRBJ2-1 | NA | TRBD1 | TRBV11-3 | TGTGCCAGCAGCCTCGGAAGCGATCAGGGGGTATCCGAGTTCTTC | CASSLGSDQGVSEFF
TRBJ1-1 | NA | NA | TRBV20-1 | TGCAGTGCTAGTGGGGGGGATAAGGACACTGAAGCTTTCTTT | CSASGGDKDTEAFF
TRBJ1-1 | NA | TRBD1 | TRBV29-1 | TGCAGCGTTGTCCGGGGACAGGGGGAAGCTTTCTTT | CSVVRGQGEAFF
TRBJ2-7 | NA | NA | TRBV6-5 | TGTGCCAGCAGTTACGGTTCCGGGACACAATACGAGCAGTACTTC | CASSYGSGTQYEQYF
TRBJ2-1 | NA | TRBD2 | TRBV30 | TGTGCCTGCGTTCTAGCGGGAGGTCTCTTTAACAATGAGCAGTTCTTC | CACVLAGGLFNNEQFF
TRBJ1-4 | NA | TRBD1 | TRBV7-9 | TGTGCCAGCAGTCAGGACAGGGGAGATGAAAAACTGTTTTTT | CASSQDRGDEKLFF
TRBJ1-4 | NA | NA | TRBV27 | TGTGCCAGCAGTTTGGGCAGGGCTGAAAAACTGTTTTTT | CASSLGRAEKLFF